Listed below are T cell receptor beta chains from one sample, sequenced in a study of CD4 T cell repertoires in COVID-19. What these receptors recognize is not known. Using immunoSEQ multiplex PCR, the repertoire was profiled, and TCRdb retains in-frame clones only, with some absent. This sample has some 540 clones, with about a quarter found just once. The source was memory CD4+ T cells, cultured in vitro, collected after recovery from COVID-19. The receptors derive from a human donor who had COVID-19. Both conserved end residues are part of each CDR3. A D gene is named only where the DNA matches it firmly. Clone size is shown for a subset of rows, as once, few, many or a class of expanded clone.

few	TRBV6-5	TRBJ1-4	NA	TGTGCCAGCAGTATCCACCGGGACGGTAATGAAAAACTGTTTTTT	CASSIHRDGNEKLFF
medium-sized	TRBV7-2	TRBJ2-1	TRBD2	TGTGCCAGCAGCATTACTAGCGGCTCCTACAATGAGCAGTTCTTC	CASSITSGSYNEQFF
large	TRBV9	TRBJ2-2	TRBD2	TGTGCCAGTCAACGGGGGGGCGTCGCCGGGGAGCTGTTTTTT	CASQRGGVAGELFF
medium-sized	TRBV11-2	TRBJ1-2	NA	TGTGCCAGCAGCCCCCAGGGCAGAAACTATGGCTACACCTTC	CASSPQGRNYGYTF
medium-sized	TRBV6-1	TRBJ2-7	NA	TGTGCCAGCACGGTCTTAATCTCGAGCTCCTACGAGCAGTACTTC	CASTVLISSSYEQYF
medium-sized	TRBV5-4	TRBJ1-2	NA	TGTGCCAGCAGCTTGGGGGGGATAGTAGCCTATGGCTACACCTTC	CASSLGGIVAYGYTF
few	TRBV7-2	TRBJ1-2	NA	TGTGCCAGCAGCTTAGACAGGCTCACCTATGGCTACACCTTC	CASSLDRLTYGYTF
NA	TRBV28	TRBJ2-3	NA	TGTGCCAGCAGCCCGCAGTATACCACAGATACGCAGTATTTT	CASSPQYTTDTQYF
NA	TRBV19	TRBJ2-2	TRBD2	TGTGCCAGTAGTATAAGGGTCGGCGGGAGATCCGGGGAGCTGTTTTTT	CASSIRVGGRSGELFF
NA	TRBV24-1	TRBJ2-3	NA	TGTGCCACCAGTGAAGGGGACTCAAAGTATTTT	CATSEGDSKYF
large	TRBV7-2	TRBJ2-5	NA	TGTGCCAGCAGCTTAGCCTCCGGTTCCCAAGAGACCCAGTACTTC	CASSLASGSQETQYF
medium-sized	TRBV5-8	TRBJ1-4	NA	TGTGCCAGCAGCTTATTCGGGCGGAACCCTGAAAAACTGTTTTTT	CASSLFGRNPEKLFF
NA	TRBV7-2	TRBJ2-7	TRBD2	TGTGCCAGCAGCTTAGCGACGGGAGGGCCCTACGAGCAGTACTTC	CASSLATGGPYEQYF
medium-sized	TRBV19	TRBJ1-1	NA	TGTGCCAGTAGTCATAAGGGTGGTGGCACTGAAGCTTTCTTT	CASSHKGGGTEAFF
hyperexpanded	TRBV12-3/TRBV12-4	TRBJ2-7	NA	TGTGCCAGCAGCTCCGTGGCCGCAGGGGAGCAGTACTTC	CASSSVAAGEQYF
NA	TRBV3-1/TRBV3-2	TRBJ1-1	NA	TGTGCCAGCAGCCTTGTCTGTCCCATTTCTCGCACTGAAGCTTTCTTT	CASSLVCPISRTEAFF
NA	TRBV11-2	TRBJ2-7	TRBD1	TGTGCCAGCAGCTTAAAGGGGGCATCAAACTACGAGCAGTACTTC	CASSLKGASNYEQYF
hyperexpanded	TRBV12-3/TRBV12-4	TRBJ1-2	NA	TGTGCCAGCAGCGAGATAGCTAACTATGGCTACACCTTC	CASSEIANYGYTF
NA	TRBV27	TRBJ1-4	TRBD1	TGTGCCAGCAAGACTGGGACAGGGCCTGAAAAACTGTTTTTT	CASKTGTGPEKLFF
NA	TRBV7-9	TRBJ1-2	NA	TGTGCCAGCAGCTTGGGGGGGCAGGTCTATGGCTACACCTTC	CASSLGGQVYGYTF
large	TRBV18	TRBJ2-2	TRBD2	TGTGCCAGCTCACCGAACCTTTTAGCGGGGAACACCGGGGAGCTGTTTTTT	CASSPNLLAGNTGELFF
NA	TRBV9	TRBJ2-3	TRBD2	TGTGCCAGCAGCGTAGTGGGGCTAGCGGCCGCAGATACGCAGTATTTT	CASSVVGLAAADTQYF
NA	TRBV11-2	TRBJ2-7	TRBD1	TGTGCCAGCAGTCCAGCGACAGGGGGCTCTTACAACGAGCAGTACTTC	CASSPATGGSYNEQYF
medium-sized	TRBV30	TRBJ2-1	TRBD2	TGTGCCTGGGGCCCTGGACTAGCGGGAGCTGGTGAGCAGTTCTTC	CAWGPGLAGAGEQFF
large	TRBV7-2	TRBJ1-3	NA	TGTGCCAGCTCTGACCCCGGGGGGACATCCGGAAACACCATATATTTT	CASSDPGGTSGNTIYF
few	TRBV9	TRBJ2-2	TRBD2	TGTGCCAGTCAACGGGGGGGCGGCGCCGGGGAGCTGTTTTTT	CASQRGGGAGELFF
medium-sized	TRBV28	TRBJ2-7	NA	TGTGCCACCAGGACGCCCTCCTACGAGCAGTACTTC	CATRTPSYEQYF
few	TRBV11-2	TRBJ2-7	TRBD1	TGTGCCAGCAGCTTAAAGCAGGGGGCTCCCTACGAGCAGTACTTC	CASSLKQGAPYEQYF
medium-sized	TRBV19	TRBJ1-6	TRBD1	TGTGCCAGTAAGGACAGGGTGGAATGGAATTCACCCCTCCACTTT	CASKDRVEWNSPLHF
medium-sized	TRBV11-2	TRBJ1-4	NA	TGTGCCAGCAGCTTAAAACAGGCCTTTAATGAAAAACTGTTTTTT	CASSLKQAFNEKLFF
few	TRBV11-2	TRBJ2-1	NA	TGTGCCAGCAGCCGAACTGGAGGCTCCTACAATGAGCAGTTCTTC	CASSRTGGSYNEQFF
large	TRBV7-2	TRBJ2-1	NA	TGTGCCAGCAGCTTAGCGAGCGGAGCTTACAATGAGCAGTTCTTC	CASSLASGAYNEQFF
large	TRBV7-3	TRBJ2-7	TRBD2	TGTGCCAGCAGCTTAAAGGGAGGGAGCTACGAGCAGTACTTC	CASSLKGGSYEQYF
few	TRBV30	TRBJ2-7	TRBD1	TGTGCCTGGACGGGACAGGACCCCTACGAGCAGTACTTC	CAWTGQDPYEQYF
once	TRBV28	TRBJ2-7	TRBD2	TGTGCCAGCAGTTTAGGGTTAGCGGGAGTATACGAGCAGTACTTC	CASSLGLAGVYEQYF
hyperexpanded	TRBV7-9	TRBJ1-3	TRBD1	TGTGCCTGGGGACAGGGTGTTGATACTGGAAACACCATATATTTT	CAWGQGVDTGNTIYF
large	TRBV12-3/TRBV12-4	TRBJ2-7	NA	TGTGCCAGCAGTTTATTAGAGCAGGGCGAGCAGTACTTC	CASSLLEQGEQYF
medium-sized	TRBV9	TRBJ2-5	NA	TGTGCCAGCAGCTCGAACCGAGAGACCCAGTACTTC	CASSSNRETQYF
NA	TRBV19	TRBJ2-3	TRBD2	TGTGCCAGTAGTATGGGTCTAGCGGTCACAGATACGCAGTATTTT	CASSMGLAVTDTQYF
medium-sized	TRBV6-5	TRBJ1-2	NA	TGTGCCAGCAGCCGGGGCGCTAACTATGGCTACACCTTC	CASSRGANYGYTF
NA	TRBV7-2	TRBJ2-1	NA	TGTGCCAGCAGCTCGCTAGCTGGGCAGTTCTTC	CASSSLAGQFF
few	TRBV24-1	TRBJ2-3	TRBD1	TGTGCCACCAGTGAGTACAGGGGGCGCCGCACAGATACGCAGTATTTT	CATSEYRGRRTDTQYF
few	TRBV11-2	TRBJ1-2	NA	TGTGCCAGCAGCTTACTCGTGGAAGGTGGCTACACCTTC	CASSLLVEGGYTF
large	TRBV5-1	TRBJ1-1	TRBD1	TGCGCCAGCAGCAAGACAGGGGGTAAGGGTGAAGCTTTCTTT	CASSKTGGKGEAFF
few	TRBV30	TRBJ2-7	TRBD2	TGTGCCTGGAGTGTGGTAGCGGGAGGGATCCAGTACTTC	CAWSVVAGGIQYF
NA	TRBV7-9	TRBJ1-2	NA	TGTGCCAGCAGCTCGGCTGCACGGGGCGGCTACACCTTC	CASSSAARGGYTF
few	TRBV7-3	TRBJ1-2	NA	TGTGCCAGCAGCTTAAAGGGCGGATCTAACTATGGCTACACCTTC	CASSLKGGSNYGYTF
NA	TRBV11-2	TRBJ1-4	NA	TGTGCCAGCAGCTTGAAGGTTGCAACTAATGAAAAACTGTTTTTT	CASSLKVATNEKLFF
NA	TRBV9	TRBJ2-2	TRBD2	TGTGCCAGTCACCGGGGGGGCGGCGCCGGGGAGCTGTTTTTT	CASHRGGGAGELFF
large	TRBV11-2	TRBJ2-1	TRBD2	TGTGCCAGCAGCCCTGCGGGAGGCAGGTACAATGAGCAGTTCTTC	CASSPAGGRYNEQFF
few	TRBV5-1	TRBJ2-5	TRBD2	TGCGCCAGCAGCAGGGCTAGCGGGTTACAAGAGACCCAGTACTTC	CASSRASGLQETQYF
once	TRBV5-1	TRBJ2-1	NA	TGCGCCAGCAGCTTGGAAAGAGGGGGGGGACTACCCATCTACAATGAGCAGTTCTTC	CASSLERGGGLPIYNEQFF
NA	TRBV7-3	TRBJ2-1	TRBD1	TGTGCCAGCAGCTTAAAATTAGGACAGGGAGTTACTGAGCAGTTCTTC	CASSLKLGQGVTEQFF
medium-sized	TRBV6-1	TRBJ2-7	NA	TGTGCCAGCAGTGAAGAAAAAGGCTACCACTACGAGCAGTACTTC	CASSEEKGYHYEQYF